What follows are 3 T cell receptor beta chains derived from one specimen sequenced in a study of identical twins. TCRdb independently ran MiXCR on the 5' RACE reads; one entry per CDR3 protein. The repertoire holds approximately 620,000 distinct CDR3 sequences, with over 8.5% as singletons. The sample also formed part of further work on yellow fever vaccine responses in identical twins.

The sequenced sample was PBMCs. These receptors came from a woman aged 18-29 years in good health.

This clonotype was detected ten times or more. CDR3 loop: CASSASQGGEQYF. The CDR3 DNA is TGTGCCAGCAGTGCGAGCCAGGGTGGCGAGCAGTACTTC. The V gene is TRBV12-3 or TRBV12-4, the J gene TRBJ2-7; tentatively, D is TRBD1 (5 bases). The CDR3 is made up of 13 amino acids. The V end was cut by 5 bases, the J end by 6 bases, with 14 bases between.

This clonotype was seen at least ten times. The chain combines TRBV3-1 with TRBJ2-1; D is possibly TRBD2 (6 bases). Trimming removed 4 bases at V and 7 bases at J, with 11 bases between. The V gene's germline CDR1 is LGHDT and CDR2 YNNKEL (reference sequence). The CDR3 covers 13 residues. As DNA, the CDR3 is TGTGCCAGCAGCCTTTTTGGGGGGAATGAGCAGTTCTTC. Its protein is CASSLFGGNEQFF.

V usage is TRBV18 and J usage is TRBJ2-5; 10 nucleotides align to TRBD1. The J segment lost 2 bases and the V segment lost 4 bases, leaving 4 bases of the junction unmatched. Looked up from germline, CDR1 is KGHSH and CDR2 is LQKENI. This CDR3 region has 15 residues. The CDR3 DNA reads as TGTGCCAGCTCACGGGACAGGGGTTCTCAAGAGACCCAGTACTTC. As protein: CASSRDRGSQETQYF.